The 22 T cell receptor beta chains listed next were all sequenced from one sample in a study of CD8+CD57+ T cells in acquired aplastic anemia. Both TCR beta VDJ combination and CDR3 sequence profiling were carried out. Genomic DNA was the template for this profiling. TCRdb independently ran MiXCR on the reads; one entry per CDR3 protein. The table lists 150,000 to 180,000 distinct CDR3 sequences, about 48% of them singletons. Patients chosen for sequencing had CD8+CD57+ cells that had expanded, as shown by flow cytometry. Sequenced sample: sorted CD4+, CD8+, or CD8+CD57+ T cells (not recorded which) from PBMCs. All receptors come from a human donor with aplastic anemia.

Turning to this clonotype: Lacking the conserved final phenylalanine or tryptophan, this CDR3 likely reflects a read error. The V gene is TRBV29-1, the J gene TRBJ2-5; 8 bases match TRBD1. CDR1 is SQVTM and CDR2 is ANQGSEA in the germline V gene. The CDR3 consists of 12 residues. Unmatched junction bases numbered 3, after V lost 4 bases and J lost 5 bases. The CDR3 is CSVGDRRETQYL. In DNA form, the CDR3 reads TGCAGCGTTGGGGACAGGAGGGAGACCCAGTACCTC.

J is TRBJ2-5 and V is TRBV5-4, with 9 bases aligning to TRBD1. Germline assignment: CDR1 SGHNT and CDR2 YYREEE (reference sequence). The CDR3 sequence is 15 residues long. V shed 4 bases, J shed 5 bases, and the junction held 9 bases outside the gene matches. The CDR3 loop reads CASSQPQGAQETQYF. CDR3 bases: TGTGCCAGCAGCCAACCACAGGGGGCGCAGGAGACCCAGTACTTC.

J is TRBJ2-7 and V is TRBV29-1; 8 bases are shared with TRBD2. V lost 8 bases and J lost 6; bases outside the gene matches: 12. Looked up from germline, CDR1 is SQVTM and CDR2 is ANQGSEA. The CDR3 consists of 13 residues. For the CDR3, the DNA is TGCAGCACCTTGCGGGGGGCCCACTCCGAGCAGTACTTC. As protein: CSTLRGAHSEQYF.

The chain recombines TRBV29-1 with TRBJ1-2, with D hard to call. Looked up from germline, CDR1 is SQVTM and CDR2 is ANQGSEA. The CDR3 spans 12 residues. The germline V and J ends were trimmed by 0 bases and 3 bases, with 5 bases remaining between them. CDR3 in DNA: TGCAGCGTTGAAGATACGGACTATGGCTACACCTTC. It is translated as CSVEDTDYGYTF.

Many counts were recorded for this clonotype. The chain employs TRBV7-6 and TRBJ2-7, with 7 bases lining up with TRBD1. The CDR3 loop spans 15 amino acids. V lost 4 bases and J lost 6; bases outside the gene matches: 12. CDR1 and CDR2 (germline): SGHVS, FNYEAQ. CDR3 in amino acids: CASSSFHRGGGEQYF. The CDR3 region has the DNA TGTGCCAGCAGCTCGTTCCACAGGGGCGGAGGCGAGCAGTACTTC.

This clonotype has just a few counts. The chain couples TRBV20-1 to TRBJ2-7, with 7 bases matching TRBD1. V shed 6 bases, J shed 2 bases, and the junction held 10 bases outside the gene matches. This CDR3 comprises 14 residues. Germline V gene sequence: CDR1 DFQATT, CDR2 SNEGSKA (reference sequence). In nucleotides, the CDR3 is TGCAGTGCAGAAGCCGGGACAGCGACCTACGAGCAGTACTTC. Its protein product is CSAEAGTATYEQYF.

V gene TRBV19 combines with J gene TRBJ1-5; weak D call: TRBD1 (6 bases). The CDR3 consists of 15 residues. Trimming took 4 bases from V and 0 from J, leaving 10 bases between them. Germline CDR1 and CDR2: LNHDA and SQIVND (reference sequence). The CDR3 coding sequence is TGTGCCAGTAGTACACAGGGTTATAGCAATCAGCCCCAGCATTTT. Its translation is CASSTQGYSNQPQHF.

With regard to this clonotype: Just one base apart from a much larger clone, this may be a read error. J is TRBJ2-5 and V is TRBV4-1; D may be TRBD2 (7 bases). CDR1 is MGHRA, CDR2 YSYEKL, per germline. This CDR3 contains 16 residues. The V and J ends lost 3 bases and 5 bases respectively, with 19 bases between them. DNA of the CDR3: TGCGCCAGCAGCCAGGCTATAACGGGGGGCTGGGAGACCCAGTACTTC. This encodes CASSQAITGGWETQYF.

This clonotype was recorded at least ten times. The rearrangement joins TRBV29-1 to TRBJ2-7; D call uncertain. This CDR3 has 13 amino acids. Between the trimmed V and J ends, which lost 1 base and 4 bases, there was a span of 11 bases. In germline, CDR1 is SQVTM, CDR2 ANQGSEA. The CDR3 coding sequence is TGCAGCGTTGAAGGACAATCCCATTACGAGCAGTACTTC. Amino acid sequence: CSVEGQSHYEQYF.

This chain's CDR3 is CASAAGQGTYYEQYF. The CDR3 coding sequence is TGTGCCAGCGCCGCCGGACAGGGAACTTACTACGAGCAGTACTTC. The gene calls are TRBV10-3 and TRBJ2-7, with 8 positions matching TRBD1. Unmatched junction bases numbered 14, after V lost 10 bases and J lost 3 bases. In germline, CDR1 is ENHRY, CDR2 SYGVKD. This CDR3 region has 15 residues.

This clonotype was detected many times. The J gene is TRBJ2-1, the V gene TRBV7-9; no definite D call. Trimming cost V 2 bases and J 5 bases, with 4 bases left between them. This CDR3 has 12 residues. The germline V gene encodes CDR1 SEHNR and CDR2 FQNEAQ (reference sequence). DNA for the CDR3: TGTGCCAGCAGCTTAATTAACAATGAGCAGTTCTTC. Amino acids: CASSLINNEQFF.

The chain uses TRBV4-2 and TRBJ1-3, with D hard to call. The CDR3 loop spans 12 amino acids. Germline V gives CDR1 LGHNA, CDR2 YNFKEQ. V shed 0 bases and J shed 9 bases, with 6 bases lying between them. DNA of the CDR3: TGTGCCAGCAGCCAAGATCGGGGCACCATATATTTT. The encoded protein is CASSQDRGTIYF.

This chain uses TRBV20-1 with TRBJ2-7; D possibly corresponds to TRBD2 (7 bases). In germline, CDR1 is DFQATT, CDR2 SNEGSKA (reference sequence). The CDR3 totals 15 residues. Trimming shortened V by 0 bases and J by 2 bases, and 14 bases separated the two germline ends. The CDR3 reads CSARDLGGGTYEQYF. CDR3 nucleotide sequence: TGCAGTGCTAGAGATCTGGGCGGGGGCACCTACGAGCAGTACTTC.

This clonotype was detected only a few times. A single base separates this from a much larger clone, so it may be a read error. V gene TRBV4-2 combines with J gene TRBJ2-5; 8 bases line up with TRBD2. Per the germline V gene, CDR1 is LGHNA and CDR2 is YNFKEQ. The CDR3 loop spans 15 amino acids. Here the CDR3 DNA reads TGTACCAGCAGCCTAGGACTAGCCGTCCAAGAGACCCAGTACTTC. Its translation: CTSSLGLAVQETQYF.

This rearrangement joins TRBV19 to TRBJ2-1, with D maybe TRBD2 (6 bases). Germline V gives CDR1 LNHDA, CDR2 SQIVND (reference sequence). Trimming left V 4 bases short and J 7 bases short, with 14 bases between. The length of the CDR3 is 14 residues. The CDR3 reads CASSTRRGGNEQFF. DNA for the CDR3: TGTGCCAGTAGTACCCGGCGCGGAGGGAATGAGCAGTTCTTC.

The CDR3 sequence is CSARLAGDKETQYF. In DNA, the CDR3 is TGCAGTGCTAGACTAGCGGGAGACAAAGAGACCCAGTACTTC. This chain links TRBV20-1 with TRBJ2-5; TRBD2 matches at 10 bases. This CDR3 is built from 14 residues. The germline V gene has CDR1 DFQATT and CDR2 SNEGSKA (reference sequence). J was trimmed by 3 bases and V by 2 bases; bases with no gene match: 3.

The gene calls are TRBV10-3 and TRBJ1-5, with a possible D match to TRBD1 (6 bases). Germline assignment: CDR1 ENHRY and CDR2 SYGVKD. V dropped 7 bases and J dropped 1 base, with 14 bases sitting between them. The length of the CDR3 is 15 residues. The CDR3 DNA reads as TGTGCCATCACTGTGGACAGCCCAAGCAATCAGCCCCAGCATTTT. Translation gives CAITVDSPSNQPQHF.

The genes are TRBV7-6 and TRBJ1-5; no clear D. The CDR3 totals 13 residues. Germline V gene data show CDR1 as SGHVS and CDR2 as FNYEAQ. V lost 2 bases and J lost 5, with 7 bases in between. The CDR3 reads CASSLKADQPQHF. CDR3 in DNA: TGTGCCAGCAGCTTAAAGGCAGATCAGCCCCAGCATTTT.

The rearrangement joins TRBV6-2 or TRBV6-3 to TRBJ2-1, with a possible D match to TRBD1 (5 bases). The CDR3 covers 13 residues. CDR1 is MNHEY, CDR2 SVGEGT, per germline. With 3 bases removed from V and 8 bases from J, the gap between germline ends came to 11 bases. CDR3 region: CASSYLSRDEQFF. The CDR3 region has the DNA TGTGCCAGCAGTTATTTGTCCAGGGATGAGCAGTTCTTC.

The rearrangement joins TRBV19 to TRBJ2-2; 7 positions match TRBD1. The CDR3 is 15 amino acids. Trimming removed 5 bases from V and 0 bases from J; junction bases left unmatched: 3. The germline CDR1 and CDR2 sequences are LNHDA and SQIVND (reference sequence). The CDR3 region has the DNA TGTGCCAGTAGTGTACAGGGGTCGAACACCGGGGAGCTGTTTTTT. It specifies CASSVQGSNTGELFF.

This clonotype has just a few counts. The chain has TRBV7-9 and TRBJ1-1; D not certain. Germline CDR1 and CDR2: SEHNR and FQNEAQ (reference sequence). V lost 1 base to trimming and J lost 4 bases, with 7 bases between them. The CDR3 is 13 amino acids. The chain's CDR3 is CASSLGGPTEAFF. The DNA of the CDR3 is TGTGCCAGCAGCTTAGGTGGTCCCACTGAAGCTTTCTTT.

As regards this clonotype: Being one base from a much bigger clone, this may be a read error. The rearrangement links TRBV28 to TRBJ1-5; maybe TRBD1 (5 bases). Trimming stripped 5 bases from V and 13 bases from J, with 12 bases between. This CDR3 contains 11 residues. The germline CDR1 and CDR2 sequences are MDHEN and SYDVKM. The CDR3 DNA reads as TGTGCCAGCAGTCCCCGGGGGGGACAGCATTTT. Protein product: CASSPRGGQHF.